This is a list of T cell receptor beta chains from one sample in a study of Graves' ophthalmopathy and Graves' hyperthyroidism. TCRdb called the multiplex PCR reads again in MiXCR, with one record for every CDR3 protein. The data hold about 550,000 distinct CDR3 sequences, with 35% to 40% observed a single time. Material: peripheral blood or thyroid tissue (not recorded which). These receptors were taken from an adult man with Graves' hyperthyroidism. The CDR3 runs from the conserved cysteine through the conserved F or W. Each record gives: V gene, J gene, CDR3 length, D gene, clone size, CDR3 DNA, CDR3 protein. A D gene is named only where the DNA matches it firmly. Not every row has a clone size; where given, it reads once, few, many or a size class.

TRBV3-1	TRBJ1-1	13	NA	many	TGTGCCAGCAGCCAAGTCGGGGGGAATGAAGCTTTCTTT	CASSQVGGNEAFF
TRBV7-2	TRBJ2-7	17	NA	many	TGTGCCAGCAGCCATTCATTCGGACAGACGAGCTCCTACGAGCAGTACTTC	CASSHSFGQTSSYEQYF
TRBV2	TRBJ1-2	15	NA	NA	TGTGCCAGCAGTGTCGGGTCCAGGGCTAACTATGGCTACACCTTC	CASSVGSRANYGYTF
TRBV5-1	TRBJ1-5	16	NA	many	TGCGCCAGCAGCTTGGCGGGTTTGGTGCCCAATCAGCCCCAGCATTTT	CASSLAGLVPNQPQHF
TRBV10-3	TRBJ1-2	16	TRBD1	NA	TGTGCCATCAGTCCCGGGACAGGAGCAACCATCTATGGCTACACCTTC	CAISPGTGATIYGYTF
TRBV7-9	TRBJ1-2	15	NA	many	TGTGCCAGCAGCTTAGGGGGAGACAGTAACTATGGCTACACCTTC	CASSLGGDSNYGYTF
TRBV7-9	TRBJ2-5	17	TRBD2	few	TGTGCCAGCAGCCCCTTAGCGGGGGGGCCGCCCCAAGAGACCCAGTACTTC	CASSPLAGGPPQETQYF
TRBV7-9	TRBJ2-2	15	NA	many	TGTGCCAGCAGTCAGGACAGTAAGAACACCGGGGAGCTGTTTTTT	CASSQDSKNTGELFF
TRBV4-1	TRBJ2-7	17	TRBD2	few	TGCGCCAGCAGCCATAGAGGACTAGCGGGGGGGCCGGACGAGCAGTACTTC	CASSHRGLAGGPDEQYF
TRBV7-2	TRBJ1-1	12	NA	many	TGTGCCAGCAGCTACTACGAGGGGGAAGCTTTCTTT	CASSYYEGEAFF
TRBV25-1	TRBJ1-4	16	TRBD1	NA	TGTGCCAGCAGTGAATGGGGACAGGGCGTGAGGGAAAAACTGTTTTTT	CASSEWGQGVREKLFF
TRBV7-9	TRBJ1-1	14	TRBD1	many	TGTGCCAGCAGCCTAAAACAGGGGTTCCCTGAAGCTTTCTTT	CASSLKQGFPEAFF
TRBV19	TRBJ1-1	13	TRBD1	many	TGTGCCAGTAGGGGACAGGGAATCACTGAAGCTTTCTTT	CASRGQGITEAFF
TRBV7-9	TRBJ1-5	9	NA	NA	TGTGCCAGCAGCACGCCCCAGCATTTT	CASSTPQHF
TRBV20-1	TRBJ1-5	14	NA	few	TGCAGTGCTAGAGGACAATTTAGCAATCAGCCCCAGCATTTT	CSARGQFSNQPQHF
TRBV20-1	TRBJ1-1	15	TRBD1	many	TGCAGTGCACACTCCGGGACAGGGTTTAAAGATGCGGCTTTCTTT	CSAHSGTGFKDAAFF
TRBV5-1	TRBJ2-7	15	TRBD2	NA	TGCGTCAGCAGCACGGGACTAGCGGGCTCCTACGAGCAGTACTTC	CVSSTGLAGSYEQYF
TRBV10-1	TRBJ2-3	13	NA	NA	TGCGCCAGCAGCAGGACAGTTGGAGATACGCAGTATTTT	CASSRTVGDTQYF
TRBV7-8	TRBJ1-5	16	NA	many	TGTGCCAGCGGAACCCCATCGGGGACCGGCAATCAGCCCCAGCATTTT	CASGTPSGTGNQPQHF
TRBV6-1	TRBJ2-3	15	NA	NA	TGTGCCAGCAGTCCCTCACAGGGAGGGACAGATACGCAGTATTTT	CASSPSQGGTDTQYF
TRBV20-1	TRBJ1-4	15	TRBD1	NA	TGCAGTCTGCCGGGACAGGGAGGCACTAATGAAAAACTGTTTTTT	CSLPGQGGTNEKLFF
TRBV19	TRBJ2-3	14	TRBD1	few	TGTGCCACCTCACAGGGGGTATTGACAGATACGCAGTATTTT	CATSQGVLTDTQYF
TRBV7-8	TRBJ1-2	16	NA	NA	TGTGCCAGCTCACCCCTCAAATTCGTGTCCGATTATGGCTACACCTTC	CASSPLKFVSDYGYTF
TRBV6-6	TRBJ1-2	14	NA	many	TGTGCCAGCAGTTCCCCGCTGGCTAACTATGGCTACACCTTC	CASSSPLANYGYTF
TRBV5-8	TRBJ1-5	15	NA	NA	TGTGCCAGCAGCTCCGGACAGAATAGCAATCAGCCCCAGCATTTT	CASSSGQNSNQPQHF
TRBV29-1	TRBJ2-5	15	TRBD1	many	TGCAGCGTTGATGGAGGGACAGGGGAGGAAGAGACCCAGTACTTC	CSVDGGTGEEETQYF
TRBV7-9	TRBJ2-7	13	TRBD1	NA	TGTGCCTGGCGGGACAGGGCTCTTTACGAGCAGTACTTC	CAWRDRALYEQYF
TRBV20-1	TRBJ1-1	13	NA	many	TGCAGTGCTTACCAGGGAGGGTTGACTGAAGCTTTCTTT	CSAYQGGLTEAFF
TRBV7-9	TRBJ2-7	13	NA	many	TGTGCCAGCAGCCACGAGGGGGCCTACGAGCAGTACTTC	CASSHEGAYEQYF
TRBV28	TRBJ1-2	10	NA	few	TGTGCCAGCAGATCTGGGGGCTACACCTTC	CASRSGGYTF